This T cell receptor (beta chain) was recorded in a study of long-term antiretroviral therapy in people with HIV. Study-wide results and caveats: Post-ART diversity increased but stayed below transplant donor controls.

This was the immunoSEQ v3.0 assay at survey level. The protocol was immunoSEQ multiplex PCR, while the TCRdb copy is restricted to in-frame clones and leaves out a portion. In the table there are 20,000 to 25,000 clones, 70% to 90% of which are singletons. To note about this clone: Its cognate antigen is unknown.

The CDR3 extends over 17 amino acids. Germline CDR1 MNHEY, CDR2 SMNVEV (reference sequence). Trimming took 4 bases from V and 2 from J, leaving 20 bases between them. The V gene is TRBV27, the J gene TRBJ2-5; D not resolved. The clonotype was recovered from a woman aged 45-59 years with HIV. Specimen: unsorted PBMCs, collected 2.6 years after starting antiretroviral therapy. This CDR3 reads CASSSLISESIQETQYF. CDR3 nucleotides: TGTGCCAGCAGTTCGCTAATTTCCGAGTCGATACAAGAGACCCAGTACTTC.